The entry below gives a single TCR beta chain sequence along with its context. The data were taken from a study of blood T cell repertoires in COVID-19. Study at large: Collection of acute and convalescent COVID-19 samples took place in the United States, Italy and Spain.

Allocation to cohorts depended on clinical history reported by the participants. This CDR3 region has 13 residues. Per the germline V gene, CDR1 is SNHLY and CDR2 is FYNNEI. Trimming left V 8 bases short and J 8 bases short, with 18 bases between. In the authors' methods: Nucleated cell counts were estimated from reference gene primer amplification. Some clones are missing from TCRdb's copy, which holds only in-frame ones; the method was immunoSEQ multiplex PCR. V, J and clone size derive from that table, while D and trimming were established from the DNA sequence. The sample holds 250,000 to 350,000 clones, 75% to 90% seen once.

The sequencing sample was made of PBMCs or T cells enriched from blood (not recorded which). The chain joins TRBV2 to TRBJ1-2; D not certain. The sequence was obtained from a woman between 18 and 29 years old who had recovered from COVID-19. The CDR3 region is CASPPLGSGGYTF. DNA of the CDR3: TGTGCCAGCCCACCCCTAGGGTCGGGGGGCTACACCTTC.